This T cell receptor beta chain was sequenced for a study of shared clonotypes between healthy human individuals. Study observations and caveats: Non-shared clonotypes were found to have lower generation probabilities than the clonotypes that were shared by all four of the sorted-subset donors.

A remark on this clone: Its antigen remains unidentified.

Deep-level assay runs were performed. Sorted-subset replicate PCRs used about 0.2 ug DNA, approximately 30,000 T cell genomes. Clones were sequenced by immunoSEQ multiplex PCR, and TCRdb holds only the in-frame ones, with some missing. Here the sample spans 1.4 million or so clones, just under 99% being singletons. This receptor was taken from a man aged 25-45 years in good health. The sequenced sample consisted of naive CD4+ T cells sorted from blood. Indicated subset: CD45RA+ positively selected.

The CDR3 reads CASSPSTGPNPATNEKLFF. The CDR3 DNA reads as TGTGCCAGCTCACCATCAACCGGGCCGAACCCTGCAACTAATGAAAAACTGTTTTTT. The rearrangement uses TRBV18 and TRBJ1-4; no clear D gene. V lost 2 bases and J lost 0, with 19 bases in between. Germline CDR1 is KGHSH and CDR2 is LQKENI. The CDR3 loop spans 19 amino acids.